A selection of T cell receptor beta chains follows, all from one sample in a study of cytomegalovirus exposure and HLA in healthy donors. Sequenced by immunoSEQ multiplex PCR; TCRdb stores in-frame clones only, minus some. The top ten hold approximately 1.4% of the sample, which has 150,000 to 200,000 clones, under 80% seen once. The sequenced sample consisted of PBMCs. The source is a woman younger than 45 in good health and CMV-seronegative. Each CDR3 is given with its conserved first and last residue. D genes are given only for firm matches. Size is stated for part of the rows, as once, few or many counts, or as a class when the clone is expanded.

len,d_gene,j_gene,abundance,v_gene,CDR3aa,CDR3nt
16,TRBD1,TRBJ1-4,once,TRBV28,CASSLLWTGINEKLFF,TGTGCCAGCAGTTTGTTGTGGACAGGGATTAATGAAAAACTGTTTTTT
16,TRBD1,TRBJ1-1,-,TRBV6-1,CASSDRGDREELMAFF,TGTGCCAGCAGTGATCGGGGGGACAGGGAGGAATTGATGGCTTTCTTT
17,TRBD1,TRBJ2-7,-,TRBV5-8,CASSLELGDSFSYEQYF,TGTGCCAGCAGCTTGGAGTTAGGGGACAGCTTTTCCTACGAGCAGTACTTC
15,-,TRBJ2-7,-,TRBV7-8,CASSRGPGGSYEQYF,TGTGCCAGCAGCCGGGGGCCAGGGGGGTCCTACGAGCAGTACTTC
16,TRBD2,TRBJ2-5,few,TRBV5-1,CASSWQPAGVQETQYF,TGCGCCAGCAGCTGGCAGCCGGCGGGGGTACAAGAGACCCAGTACTTC
15,-,TRBJ2-1,once,TRBV7-9,CASSPDSPLGNEQFF,TGTGCCAGCAGCCCGGACAGTCCTTTGGGGAATGAGCAGTTCTTC
15,-,TRBJ1-1,-,TRBV18,CASSPRGAENTEAFF,TGTGCCAGCTCACCACGCGGAGCAGAGAACACTGAAGCTTTCTTT
15,TRBD2,TRBJ2-7,-,TRBV7-9,CASSPTGTSSYEQYF,TGTGCCAGCAGCCCAACCGGGACTAGCTCCTACGAGCAGTACTTC
20,TRBD1,TRBJ1-6,few,TRBV27,CASSLYTPSLGTGYNSPLHF,TGTGCCAGCAGTTTGTATACCCCGTCTCTCGGGACAGGATATAATTCACCCCTCCACTTT
14,-,TRBJ1-2,-,TRBV2,CASSEIQVFGGYTF,TGTGCCAGCAGTGAGATTCAGGTTTTTGGGGGCTACACCTTC
18,-,TRBJ2-6,-,TRBV11-2,CASSLGPRGPRGANVLTF,TGTGCCAGCAGCTTAGGCCCCAGGGGCCCCAGGGGAGCCAACGTCCTGACTTTC
16,TRBD2,TRBJ2-1,-,TRBV7-9,CASRAPLAGGGNEQFF,TGTGCCAGCAGGGCACCTTTAGCGGGGGGCGGAAATGAGCAGTTCTTC
18,TRBD1,TRBJ1-5,-,TRBV4-2,CASSQDFWDRVINQPQHF,TGTGCCAGCAGCCAAGATTTCTGGGACAGGGTAATCAATCAGCCCCAGCATTTT
13,-,TRBJ2-7,-,TRBV4-1,CASRSSSAYEQYF,TGCGCCAGCAGGTCCTCTTCGGCCTACGAGCAGTACTTC
15,-,TRBJ2-1,-,TRBV9,CASSVAGETYNEQFF,TGTGCCAGCAGCGTAGCCGGAGAAACCTACAATGAGCAGTTCTTC
13,TRBD1,TRBJ2-7,-,TRBV5-4,CASRDGTGGEQYF,TGTGCCAGCAGGGACGGGACAGGGGGGGAGCAGTACTTC
13,-,TRBJ1-5,-,TRBV7-8,CASSQERNRPLHF,TGTGCCAGCAGCCAAGAGCGAAACCGTCCTCTGCATTTT
15,-,TRBJ1-2,-,TRBV27,CASSLGGGDIYGYTF,TGTGCCAGCAGTTTAGGAGGGGGGGATATATATGGCTACACCTTC
13,-,TRBJ2-7,-,TRBV10-3,CAIRDRQADEQYF,TGTGCCATCAGAGACCGACAGGCTGACGAGCAGTACTTC
13,-,TRBJ1-1,-,TRBV7-2,CASSLSRNTEAFF,TGTGCCAGCAGCTTATCGAGAAACACTGAAGCTTTCTTT
14,-,TRBJ1-1,-,TRBV5-1,CASSFMGQNTEAFF,TGCGCCAGCAGCTTTATGGGACAGAACACTGAAGCTTTCTTT
16,-,TRBJ2-5,-,TRBV6-6,CASSKSQGRVEETQYF,TGTGCCAGCAGCAAATCACAGGGAAGGGTCGAAGAGACCCAGTACTTC
15,TRBD2,TRBJ2-3,once,TRBV29-1,CSVQLAGGSTDTQYF,TGCAGCGTCCAGCTAGCGGGGGGCAGCACAGATACGCAGTATTTT
15,TRBD1,TRBJ2-5,-,TRBV5-1,CASSLVAGGVETQYF,TGCGCCAGCAGCTTGGTAGCAGGGGGTGTGGAGACCCAGTACTTC
14,-,TRBJ2-2,-,TRBV15,CATSRPGVRPELFF,TGTGCCACGAGTCGTCCGGGGGTCCGCCCGGAGCTGTTTTTT
16,TRBD2,TRBJ2-6,-,TRBV13,CASGERGGSGANGLTF,TGTGCCAGCGGTGAGCGGGGGGGCTCTGGGGCCAACGGCCTGACTTTC
14,-,TRBJ2-7,-,TRBV28,CASSQRDRAGEQYF,TGTGCCAGCAGTCAACGGGACAGAGCGGGCGAGCAGTACTTC
14,-,TRBJ1-5,-,TRBV2,CASSVTYWNQPQHF,TGTGCCAGCAGTGTTACTTATTGGAATCAGCCCCAGCATTTT
17,-,TRBJ2-1,-,TRBV27,CASSTPLGGTSYNEQFF,TGTGCCAGCAGTACTCCTTTGGGGGGAACTTCCTACAATGAGCAGTTCTTC
17,TRBD2,TRBJ2-1,-,TRBV30,CAWRRDGAGGTYNEQFF,TGTGCCTGGAGAAGGGACGGGGCGGGGGGAACTTACAATGAGCAGTTCTTC
15,TRBD1,TRBJ1-2,once,TRBV5-1,CASSSSGTGLFGYTF,TGCGCCAGCAGCTCGTCCGGGACAGGGTTGTTTGGCTACACCTTC
15,-,TRBJ2-5,-,TRBV6-5,CASRRHYGTQETQYF,TGTGCCAGCAGAAGACATTACGGGACTCAAGAGACCCAGTACTTC
14,-,TRBJ1-1,-,TRBV19,CASSIVTGSTEAFF,TGTGCCAGTAGTATAGTTACGGGGAGCACTGAAGCTTTCTTT
16,-,TRBJ2-2,-,TRBV5-4,CASSPRGGANTGELFF,TGTGCCAGCAGCCCTCGTGGGGGGGCCAACACCGGGGAGCTGTTTTTT
13,TRBD1,TRBJ1-1,-,TRBV5-1,CASSLDRGTEAFF,TGCGCCAGCAGCTTGGACAGGGGAACTGAAGCTTTCTTT
15,-,TRBJ1-4,-,TRBV6-5,CASRPSDRANEKLFF,TGTGCCAGCAGACCCTCGGACAGAGCTAATGAAAAACTGTTTTTT
13,TRBD1,TRBJ1-1,-,TRBV5-1,CASSHGTVSEAFF,TGCGCCAGCAGCCATGGGACAGTTTCTGAAGCTTTCTTT
15,-,TRBJ1-1,-,TRBV18,CASSQQGPLDAEAFF,TGTGCCAGCTCGCAGCAGGGGCCTCTGGACGCTGAAGCTTTCTTT
14,-,TRBJ2-7,-,TRBV5-4,CASSFPGGRDEQYF,TGTGCCAGCAGCTTCCCCGGGGGAAGGGACGAGCAGTACTTC
15,TRBD1,TRBJ2-7,-,TRBV5-6,CASSPSGQGAHEQYF,TGTGCCAGCAGCCCGTCGGGACAGGGGGCCCACGAGCAGTACTTC
16,-,TRBJ1-3,-,TRBV6-6,CASRPATADSGNTIYF,TGTGCCAGCAGACCCGCGACAGCCGACTCTGGAAACACCATATATTTT
12,-,TRBJ1-6,-,TRBV6-1,CASRTVGSPLHF,TGTGCCAGCAGGACAGTTGGTTCACCCCTCCACTTT
13,TRBD1,TRBJ1-2,-,TRBV10-3,CAISGQGNYGYTF,TGTGCCATCAGTGGACAGGGAAACTATGGCTACACCTTC
14,TRBD2,TRBJ2-1,-,TRBV5-1,CASRVTSGYNEQFF,TGCGCCAGCAGGGTAACTAGCGGGTACAATGAGCAGTTCTTC
17,-,TRBJ1-2,-,TRBV19,CASSIAHGSFINYGYTF,TGTGCCAGTAGTATCGCTCACGGGTCCTTCATTAACTATGGCTACACCTTC
13,-,TRBJ2-7,-,TRBV19,CASRPGYSYEQYF,TGTGCCAGTAGACCGGGTTACTCCTACGAGCAGTACTTC
16,TRBD2,TRBJ2-3,-,TRBV15,CATSRRAGGRTDTQYF,TGTGCCACCAGCAGACGAGCGGGGGGGCGGACAGATACGCAGTATTTT
13,-,TRBJ1-1,-,TRBV2,CASTNGGGTEAFF,TGTGCCAGCACCAATGGGGGGGGAACTGAAGCTTTCTTT
13,-,TRBJ1-5,-,TRBV10-2,CASSDFGGQPQHF,TGCGCCAGCAGTGATTTCGGAGGTCAGCCCCAGCATTTT
13,-,TRBJ2-2,-,TRBV2,CASSAANTGELFF,TGTGCCAGCAGTGCAGCGAACACCGGGGAGCTGTTTTTT
14,-,TRBJ2-5,-,TRBV25-1,CASSDGQGRGTQYF,TGTGCCAGCAGTGATGGGCAGGGGAGGGGGACCCAGTACTTC
13,TRBD1,TRBJ1-2,once,TRBV7-8,CASSRDRGNGYTF,TGTGCCAGCAGCCGGGACAGGGGAAACGGCTACACCTTC
16,-,TRBJ2-1,-,TRBV14,CASSLLGGSVYNEQFF,TGTGCCAGCAGCCTTCTTGGGGGGAGCGTTTACAATGAGCAGTTCTTC